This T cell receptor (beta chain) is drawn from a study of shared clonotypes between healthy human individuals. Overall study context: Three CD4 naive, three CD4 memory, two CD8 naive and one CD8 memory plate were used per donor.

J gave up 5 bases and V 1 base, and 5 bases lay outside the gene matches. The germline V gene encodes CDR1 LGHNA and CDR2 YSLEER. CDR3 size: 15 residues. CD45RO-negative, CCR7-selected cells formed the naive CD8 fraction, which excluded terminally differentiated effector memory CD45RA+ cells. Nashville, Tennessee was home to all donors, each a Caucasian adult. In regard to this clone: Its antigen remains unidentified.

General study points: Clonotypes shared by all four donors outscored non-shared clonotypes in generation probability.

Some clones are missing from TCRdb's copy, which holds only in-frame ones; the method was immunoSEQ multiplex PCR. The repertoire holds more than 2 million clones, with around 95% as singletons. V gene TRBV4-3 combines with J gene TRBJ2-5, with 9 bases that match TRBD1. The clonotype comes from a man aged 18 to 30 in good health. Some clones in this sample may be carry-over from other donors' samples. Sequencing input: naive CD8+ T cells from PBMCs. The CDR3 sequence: CASSQGTGVGETQYF. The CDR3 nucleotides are TGCGCCAGCAGCCAAGGGACAGGGGTCGGGGAGACCCAGTACTTC.